The clone carrying this T cell receptor beta chain was seen many times. The entire patient cohort was treatment-naive prior to thyroid surgery. The data were obtained in a study of metastatic and nonmetastatic thyroid tumors. CDR3 size: 17 residues. The germline V gene has CDR1 MDHEN and CDR2 SYDVKM. Unmatched junction bases numbered 11, after V lost 3 bases and J lost 3 bases. TCRdb reprocessed the PCR reads using MiXCR. This sample has 20,000 to 25,000 clones; about 16% occur once, and the top ten carry 10%. The sequenced material came from tumor tissue. J is TRBJ2-3 and V is TRBV28, with TRBD2 matching 8 bases. The receptor comes from a female donor with papillary thyroid cancer or a benign thyroid nodule (not recorded which). Some clones in this sample may be carry-over from other donors' samples. In DNA form, the CDR3 reads TGTGCCAGCAGTTTGGCACTAGCGGACAAGGGTACAGATACGCAGTATTTT. As protein: CASSLALADKGTDTQYF.